This T cell receptor beta chain derives from a study of blood T cell repertoires in COVID-19. Study summary: Material from acute and convalescent COVID-19 was sourced from the United States, Italy and Spain. Sample material is recorded as cDNA or gDNA derived from T cells, B-cell-depleted T cells, or PBMCs.

In the study's own analysis: Amplification with reference gene primers provided the estimates of nucleated cell counts. TCRdb keeps only in-frame clones here, not all; method: immunoSEQ multiplex PCR. The V and J calls and clone size were taken over from that table, and D and trimming were inferred from the DNA. The sample carries under 300,000 clones, more than 60% recorded once. Germline CDR1 reads SGDLS; CDR2 reads YYNGEE. V was clipped by 0 bases and J by 2 bases; unmatched bases: 5. The CDR3 is made up of 15 amino acids. The gene calls are TRBV9 and TRBJ2-7, with 7 bases identical to TRBD2. Sequencing was done on a sample of peripheral blood. The sequence was obtained from a woman aged 40-49 years with active or convalescent COVID-19. This CDR3 is CASSVGSLAAYEQYF. The CDR3 DNA is TGTGCCAGCAGCGTAGGCTCCCTAGCGGCCTACGAGCAGTACTTC.